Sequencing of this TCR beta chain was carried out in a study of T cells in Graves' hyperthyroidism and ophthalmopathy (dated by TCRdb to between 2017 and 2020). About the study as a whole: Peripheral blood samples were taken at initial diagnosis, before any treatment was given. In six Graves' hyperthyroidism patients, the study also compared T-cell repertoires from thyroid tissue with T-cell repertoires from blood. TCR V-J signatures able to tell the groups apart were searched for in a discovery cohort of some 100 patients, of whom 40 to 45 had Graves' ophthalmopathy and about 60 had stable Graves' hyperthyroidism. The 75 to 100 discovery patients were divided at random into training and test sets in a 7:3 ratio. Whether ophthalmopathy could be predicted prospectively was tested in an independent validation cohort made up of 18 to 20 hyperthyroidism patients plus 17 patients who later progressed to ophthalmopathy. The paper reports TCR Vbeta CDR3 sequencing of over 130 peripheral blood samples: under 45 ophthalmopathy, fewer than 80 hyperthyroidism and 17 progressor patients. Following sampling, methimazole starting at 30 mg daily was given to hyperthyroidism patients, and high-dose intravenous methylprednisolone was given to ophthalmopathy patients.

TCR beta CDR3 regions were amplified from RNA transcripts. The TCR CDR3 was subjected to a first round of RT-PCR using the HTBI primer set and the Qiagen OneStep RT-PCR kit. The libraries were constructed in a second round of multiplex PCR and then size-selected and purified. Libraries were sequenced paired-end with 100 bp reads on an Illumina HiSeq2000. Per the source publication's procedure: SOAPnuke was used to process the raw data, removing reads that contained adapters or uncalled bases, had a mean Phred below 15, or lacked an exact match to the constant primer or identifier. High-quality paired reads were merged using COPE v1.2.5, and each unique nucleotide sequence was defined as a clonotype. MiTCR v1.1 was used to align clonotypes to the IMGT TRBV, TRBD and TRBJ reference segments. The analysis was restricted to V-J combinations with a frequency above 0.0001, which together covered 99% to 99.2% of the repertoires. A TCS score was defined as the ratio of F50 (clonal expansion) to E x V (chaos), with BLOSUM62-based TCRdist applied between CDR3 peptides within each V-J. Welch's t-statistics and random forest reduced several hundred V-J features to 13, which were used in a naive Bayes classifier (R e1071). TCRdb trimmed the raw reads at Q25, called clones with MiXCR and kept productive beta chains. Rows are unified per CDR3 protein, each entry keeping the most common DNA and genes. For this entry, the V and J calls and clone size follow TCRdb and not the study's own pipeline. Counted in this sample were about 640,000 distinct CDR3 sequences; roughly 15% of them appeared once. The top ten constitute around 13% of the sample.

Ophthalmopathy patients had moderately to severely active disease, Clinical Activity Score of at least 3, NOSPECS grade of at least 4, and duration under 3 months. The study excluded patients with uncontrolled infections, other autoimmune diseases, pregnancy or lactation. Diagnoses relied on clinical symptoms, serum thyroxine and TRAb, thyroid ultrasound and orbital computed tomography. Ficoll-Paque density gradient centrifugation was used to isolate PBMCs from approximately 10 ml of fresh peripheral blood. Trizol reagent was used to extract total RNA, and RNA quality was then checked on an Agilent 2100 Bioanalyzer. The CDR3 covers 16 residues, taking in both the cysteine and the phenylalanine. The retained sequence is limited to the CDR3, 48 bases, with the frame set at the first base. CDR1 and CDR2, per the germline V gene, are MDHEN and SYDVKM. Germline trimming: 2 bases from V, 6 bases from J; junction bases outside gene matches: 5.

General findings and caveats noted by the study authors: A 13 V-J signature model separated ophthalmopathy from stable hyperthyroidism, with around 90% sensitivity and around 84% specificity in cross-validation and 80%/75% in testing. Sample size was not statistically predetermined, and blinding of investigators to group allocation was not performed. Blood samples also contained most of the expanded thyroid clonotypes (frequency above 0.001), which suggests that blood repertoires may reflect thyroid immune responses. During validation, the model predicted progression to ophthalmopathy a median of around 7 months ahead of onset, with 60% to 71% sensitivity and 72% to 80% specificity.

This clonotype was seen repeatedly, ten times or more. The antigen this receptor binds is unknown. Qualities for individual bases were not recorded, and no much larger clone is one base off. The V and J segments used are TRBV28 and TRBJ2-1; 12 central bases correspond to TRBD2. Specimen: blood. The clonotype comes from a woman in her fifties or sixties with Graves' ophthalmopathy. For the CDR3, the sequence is CASSLLLAGGGNEQFF. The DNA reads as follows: TGTGCCAGCAGTTTACTACTAGCGGGAGGTGGCAATGAGCAGTTCTTC.